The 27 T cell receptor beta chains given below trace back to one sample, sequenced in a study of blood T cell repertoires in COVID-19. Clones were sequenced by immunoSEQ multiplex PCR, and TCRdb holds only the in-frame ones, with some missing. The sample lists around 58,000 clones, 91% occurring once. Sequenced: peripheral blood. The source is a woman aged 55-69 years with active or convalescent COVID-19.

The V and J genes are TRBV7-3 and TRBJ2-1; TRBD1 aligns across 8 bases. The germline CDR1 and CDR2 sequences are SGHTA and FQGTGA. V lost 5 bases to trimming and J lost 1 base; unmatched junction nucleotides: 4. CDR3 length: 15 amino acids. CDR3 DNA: TGTGCCAGCAGCATCGGACAGGGATCCTACAATGAGCAGTTCTTC. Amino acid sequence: CASSIGQGSYNEQFF.

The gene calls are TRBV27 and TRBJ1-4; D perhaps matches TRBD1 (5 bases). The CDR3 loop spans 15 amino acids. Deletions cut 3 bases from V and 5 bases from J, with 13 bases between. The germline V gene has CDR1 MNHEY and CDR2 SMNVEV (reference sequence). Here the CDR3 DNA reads TGTGCCAGCAGTTTGCGCGGGACGCGAAATGAAAAACTGTTTTTT. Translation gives CASSLRGTRNEKLFF.

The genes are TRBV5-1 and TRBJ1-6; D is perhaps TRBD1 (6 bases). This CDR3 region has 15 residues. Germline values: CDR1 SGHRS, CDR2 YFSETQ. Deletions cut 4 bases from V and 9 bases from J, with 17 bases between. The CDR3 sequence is CASSPDTGLGSPLHF. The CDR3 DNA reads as TGCGCCAGCAGCCCGGATACAGGGTTAGGTTCACCCCTCCACTTT.

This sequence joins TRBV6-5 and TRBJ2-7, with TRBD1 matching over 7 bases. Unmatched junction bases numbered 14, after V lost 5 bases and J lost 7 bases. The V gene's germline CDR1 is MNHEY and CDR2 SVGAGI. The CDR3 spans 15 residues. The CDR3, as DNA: TGTGCCAGCAGTCAAAACCGGGACAGAGGGAAAGAGCAGTACTTC. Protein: CASSQNRDRGKEQYF.

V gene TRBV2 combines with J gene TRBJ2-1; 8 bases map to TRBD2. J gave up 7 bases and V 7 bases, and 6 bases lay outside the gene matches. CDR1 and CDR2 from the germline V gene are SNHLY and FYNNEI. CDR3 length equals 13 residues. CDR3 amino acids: CASIGGRQNEQFF. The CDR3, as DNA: TGTGCCAGCATTGGCGGGAGGCAGAATGAGCAGTTCTTC.

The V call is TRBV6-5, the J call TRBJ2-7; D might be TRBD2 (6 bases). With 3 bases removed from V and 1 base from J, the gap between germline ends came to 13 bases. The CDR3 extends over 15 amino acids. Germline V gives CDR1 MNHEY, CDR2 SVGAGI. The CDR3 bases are TGTGCCAGCAGTTATAATGACGGGAGTTCCTACGAGCAGTACTTC. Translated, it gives CASSYNDGSSYEQYF.

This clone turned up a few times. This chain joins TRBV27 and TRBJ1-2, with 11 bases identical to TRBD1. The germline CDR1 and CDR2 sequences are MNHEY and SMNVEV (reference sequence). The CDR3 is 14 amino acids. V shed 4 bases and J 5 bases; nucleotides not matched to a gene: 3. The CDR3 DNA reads TGTGCCAGCAGTTGGACAGGGGGCGCGTATGGCTACACCTTC. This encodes CASSWTGGAYGYTF.

The CDR3 here is CASSVGLAGEGEQFF. For the CDR3, the DNA is TGTGCCAGCAGCGTTGGACTAGCGGGAGAAGGTGAGCAGTTCTTC. This sequence joins TRBV9 and TRBJ2-1, with 13 bases that match TRBD2. The CDR3 loop spans 15 amino acids. V shed 2 bases, J shed 9 bases, and the junction held 5 bases outside the gene matches. The germline V gene encodes CDR1 SGDLS and CDR2 YYNGEE.

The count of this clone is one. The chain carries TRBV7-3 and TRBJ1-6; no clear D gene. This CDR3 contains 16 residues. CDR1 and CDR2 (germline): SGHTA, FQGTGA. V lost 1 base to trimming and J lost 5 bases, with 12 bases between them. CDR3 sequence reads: CASSLMEAGDNSPLHF. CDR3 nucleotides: TGTGCCAGCAGCTTAATGGAGGCAGGAGATAATTCACCCCTCCACTTT.

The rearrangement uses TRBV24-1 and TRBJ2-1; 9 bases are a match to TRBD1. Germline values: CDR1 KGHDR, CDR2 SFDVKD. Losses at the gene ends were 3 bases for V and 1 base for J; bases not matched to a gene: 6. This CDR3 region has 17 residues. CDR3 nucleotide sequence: TGTGCCACCAGTGATACACAGGGGGCTATGTCCTACAATGAGCAGTTCTTC. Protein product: CATSDTQGAMSYNEQFF.

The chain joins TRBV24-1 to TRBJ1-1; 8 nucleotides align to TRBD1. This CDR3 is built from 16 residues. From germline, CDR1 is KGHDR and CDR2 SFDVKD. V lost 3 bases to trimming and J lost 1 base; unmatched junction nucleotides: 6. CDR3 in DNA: TGTGCCACCAGTGATCCCGGAACAGGGGGGAACACTGAAGCTTTCTTT. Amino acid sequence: CATSDPGTGGNTEAFF.

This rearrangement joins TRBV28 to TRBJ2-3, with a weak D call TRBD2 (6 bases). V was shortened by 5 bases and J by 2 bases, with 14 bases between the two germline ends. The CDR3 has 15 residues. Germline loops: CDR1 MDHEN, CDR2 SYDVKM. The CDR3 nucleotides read TGTGCCAGCAGTCCCTTTGGGAGGATCACAGATACGCAGTATTTT. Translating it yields CASSPFGRITDTQYF.

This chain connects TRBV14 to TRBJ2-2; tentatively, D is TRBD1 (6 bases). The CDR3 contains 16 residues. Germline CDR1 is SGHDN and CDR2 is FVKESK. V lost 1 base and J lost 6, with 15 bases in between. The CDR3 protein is CASSQGLQGMAGELFF. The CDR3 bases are TGTGCCAGCAGCCAAGGATTGCAGGGGATGGCCGGGGAGCTGTTTTTT. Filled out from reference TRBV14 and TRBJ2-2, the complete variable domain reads EAGVTQFPSHSVIEKGQTVTLRCDPISGHDNLYWYRRVMGKEIKFLLHFVKESKQDESGMPNNRFLAERTGGTYSTLKVQPAELEDSGVYFCASSQGLQGMAGELFFGEGSRLTVL.

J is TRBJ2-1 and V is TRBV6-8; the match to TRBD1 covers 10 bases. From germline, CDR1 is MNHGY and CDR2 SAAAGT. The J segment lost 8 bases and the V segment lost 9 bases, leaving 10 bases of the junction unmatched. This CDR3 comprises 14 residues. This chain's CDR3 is CARTRDRGVHEQFF. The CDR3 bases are TGTGCCAGAACCCGGGACAGGGGCGTTCATGAGCAGTTCTTC.

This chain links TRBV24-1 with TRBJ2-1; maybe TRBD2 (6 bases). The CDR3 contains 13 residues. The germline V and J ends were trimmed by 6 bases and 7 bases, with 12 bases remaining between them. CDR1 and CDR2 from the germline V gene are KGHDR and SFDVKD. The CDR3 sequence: CATSLPGDNEQFF. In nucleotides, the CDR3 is TGTGCCACCAGTCTTCCGGGAGATAATGAGCAGTTCTTC.

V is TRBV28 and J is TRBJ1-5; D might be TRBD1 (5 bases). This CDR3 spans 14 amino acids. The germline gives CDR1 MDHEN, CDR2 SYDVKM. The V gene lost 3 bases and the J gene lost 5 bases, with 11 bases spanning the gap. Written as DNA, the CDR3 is TGTGCCAGCAGTTTGGGGGGTCAGTATCAGCCCCAGCATTTT. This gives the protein CASSLGGQYQPQHF.

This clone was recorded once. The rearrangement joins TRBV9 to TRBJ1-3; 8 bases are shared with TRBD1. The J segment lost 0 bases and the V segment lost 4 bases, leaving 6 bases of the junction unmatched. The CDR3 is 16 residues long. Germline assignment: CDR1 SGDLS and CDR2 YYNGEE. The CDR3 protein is CASSPWTGPSGNTIYF. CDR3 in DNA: TGTGCCAGCAGCCCTTGGACAGGGCCCTCTGGAAACACCATATATTTT.

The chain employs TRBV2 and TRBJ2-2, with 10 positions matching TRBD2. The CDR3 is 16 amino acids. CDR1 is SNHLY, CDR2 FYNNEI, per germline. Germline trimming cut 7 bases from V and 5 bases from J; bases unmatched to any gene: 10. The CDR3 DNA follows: TGTGCCAGCATGGTGGGAAGCGGGAGGGAGACCGGGGAGCTGTTTTTT. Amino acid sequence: CASMVGSGRETGELFF. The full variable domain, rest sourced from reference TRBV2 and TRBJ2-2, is EPEVTQTPSHQVTQMGQEVILRCVPISNHLYFYWYRQILGQKVEFLVSFYNNEISEKSEIFDDQFSVERPDGSNFTLKIRSTKLEDSAMYFCASMVGSGRETGELFFGEGSRLTVL.

In DNA form, the CDR3 reads TGTGCCAGCAGCCCGGACAGGCTTGGAAACACCATATATTTT. Translating it yields CASSPDRLGNTIYF. The rearrangement joins TRBV11-2 to TRBJ1-3, with 7 bases that match TRBD1. Per the germline V gene, CDR1 is SGHAT and CDR2 is FQNNGV. The CDR3 runs to 14 residues. V trimming: 5 bases; J trimming: 3 bases; junction bases outside the gene matches: 4.

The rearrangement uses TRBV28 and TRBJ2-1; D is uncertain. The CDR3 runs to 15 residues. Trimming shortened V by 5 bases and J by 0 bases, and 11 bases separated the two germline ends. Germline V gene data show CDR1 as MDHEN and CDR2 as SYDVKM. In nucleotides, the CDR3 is TGTGCCAGCAGTGGCCCATCCAGCTCCTACAATGAGCAGTTCTTC. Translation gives CASSGPSSSYNEQFF.

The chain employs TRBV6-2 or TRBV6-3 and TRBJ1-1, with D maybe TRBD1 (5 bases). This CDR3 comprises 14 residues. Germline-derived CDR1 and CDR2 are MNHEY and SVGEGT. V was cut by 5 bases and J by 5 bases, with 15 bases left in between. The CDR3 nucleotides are TGTGCCAGCAGTCCCCCCGCAGGGCGGACTGAAGCTTTCTTT. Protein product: CASSPPAGRTEAFF.

Here the CDR3 DNA reads TGTGCCAGTAATGGACAGGGTATCTATGGCTACACCTTC. Translation: CASNGQGIYGYTF. This chain joins TRBV19 and TRBJ1-2, with 8 bases identical to TRBD1. This CDR3 spans 13 amino acids. V trimming: 7 bases; J trimming: 4 bases; junction bases outside the gene matches: 5. The germline V gene encodes CDR1 LNHDA and CDR2 SQIVND (reference sequence).

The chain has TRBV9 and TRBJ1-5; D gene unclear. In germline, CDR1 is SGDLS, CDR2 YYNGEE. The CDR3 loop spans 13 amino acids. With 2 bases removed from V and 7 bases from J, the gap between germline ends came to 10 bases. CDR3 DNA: TGTGCCAGCAGCGTCGGCCTCGGGCAGCCCCAGCATTTT. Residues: CASSVGLGQPQHF. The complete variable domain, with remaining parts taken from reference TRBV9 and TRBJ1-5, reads DSGVTQTPKHLITATGQRVTLRCSPRSGDLSVYWYQQSLDQGLQFLIQYYNGEERAKGNILERFSAQQFPDLHSELNLSSLELGDSALYFCASSVGLGQPQHFGDGTRLSIL.

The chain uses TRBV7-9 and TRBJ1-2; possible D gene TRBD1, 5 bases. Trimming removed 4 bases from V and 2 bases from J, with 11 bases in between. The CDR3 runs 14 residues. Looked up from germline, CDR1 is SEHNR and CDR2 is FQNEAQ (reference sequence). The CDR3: CASSSQAGNYGYTF. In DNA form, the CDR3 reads TGTGCCAGCAGCTCCCAGGCAGGGAACTATGGCTACACCTTC. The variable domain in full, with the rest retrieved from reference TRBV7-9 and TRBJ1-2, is DTGVSQNPRHKITKRGQNVTFRCDPISEHNRLYWYRQTLGQGPEFLTYFQNEAQLEKSRLLSDRFSAERPKGSFSTLEIQRTEQGDSAMYLCASSSQAGNYGYTFGSGTRLTVV.

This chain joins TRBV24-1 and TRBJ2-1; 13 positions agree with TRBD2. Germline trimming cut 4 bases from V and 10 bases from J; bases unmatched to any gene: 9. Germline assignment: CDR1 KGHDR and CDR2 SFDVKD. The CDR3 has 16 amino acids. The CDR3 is CATSDVGTSGTGEQFF. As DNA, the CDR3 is TGTGCCACCAGTGACGTAGGGACTAGCGGGACCGGGGAGCAGTTCTTC.

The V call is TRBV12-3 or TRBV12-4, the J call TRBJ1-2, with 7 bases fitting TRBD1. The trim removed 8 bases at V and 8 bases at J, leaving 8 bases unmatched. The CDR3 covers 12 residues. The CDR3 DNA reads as TGTGCCAGCTATAGGGGGCTGGGCGGCTACACCTTC. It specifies CASYRGLGGYTF.

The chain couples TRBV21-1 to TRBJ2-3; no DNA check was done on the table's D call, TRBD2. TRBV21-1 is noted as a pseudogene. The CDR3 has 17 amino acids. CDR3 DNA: TGTGCCAGCAGCAAATGGTATCTAGCGGGGGGCCCCAATACGCAGTATTTT. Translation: CASSKWYLAGGPNTQYF.